Presented here are 17 T cell receptor beta chains from one specimen sequenced in a study of T cell changes during pregnancy in multiple sclerosis. Using immunoSEQ multiplex PCR, the repertoire was profiled, and TCRdb retains in-frame clones only, with some absent. The repertoire consists of over 60,000 clones, with about 96% occurring once and the leading ten covering approximately 2.5%. The sample here was CD8+ T cells from peripheral blood mononuclear cells, taken after pregnancy. These receptors all stem from a female donor with multiple sclerosis, enrolled in a pregnancy study.

This chain uses TRBV19 with TRBJ2-7, with D tentatively TRBD1 (6 bases). The CDR3 consists of 18 residues. V was clipped by 3 bases and J by 6 bases, with 27 bases between them. The germline CDR1 and CDR2 sequences are LNHDA and SQIVND (reference sequence). As DNA, the CDR3 is TGTGCCAGTAGTATTTGGGCCCCTGCGACAGGACCCTCTCTCGAGCAGTACTTC. This gives the protein CASSIWAPATGPSLEQYF.

CDR3 sequence: CASRTDSGTGELFF. The CDR3 DNA follows: TGTGCCAGCAGGACAGATAGCGGGACCGGGGAGCTGTTTTTT. The chain recombines TRBV2 with TRBJ2-2, with TRBD2 identical over 7 bases. CDR1 is SNHLY, CDR2 FYNNEI, per germline. The J segment lost 5 bases and the V segment lost 6 bases, leaving 6 bases of the junction unmatched. CDR3 length: 14 amino acids.

This chain connects TRBV4-1 to TRBJ2-7, with D unresolved. V was shortened by 5 bases and J by 4 bases, with 12 bases between the two germline ends. Germline CDR1 is MGHRA and CDR2 is YSYEKL. The CDR3 is 13 residues long. Here the CDR3 reads CASSFTPRYEQYF. The CDR3 region has the DNA TGCGCCAGCAGCTTTACCCCGCGGTACGAGCAGTACTTC.

This clone occurred once. V and J are TRBV13 and TRBJ2-1; D gene ambiguous. The V gene lost 5 bases and the J gene lost 6 bases, with 8 bases spanning the gap. The germline V gene has CDR1 PRHDT and CDR2 FYEKMQ (reference sequence). This CDR3 is built from 12 residues. CDR3 DNA sequence: TGTGCCAGCAGCATTTCCAGCAATGAGCAGTTCTTC. Its translation is CASSISSNEQFF.

This rearrangement joins TRBV19 to TRBJ2-7, with D possibly being TRBD2 (6 bases). The length of the CDR3 is 14 residues. V was trimmed by 1 base and J by 3 bases, leaving 10 bases between them. Germline V CDR1 and CDR2: LNHDA, SQIVND (reference sequence). The CDR3 here is CASSIAGAYYEQYF. The CDR3 coding sequence is TGTGCCAGTAGTATAGCGGGAGCCTACTACGAGCAGTACTTC.

The J gene is TRBJ2-7, the V gene TRBV4-1, with D unresolved. Trimming shortened V by 4 bases and J by 3 bases, and 10 bases separated the two germline ends. CDR1 MGHRA and CDR2 YSYEKL come from the germline V gene. The CDR3 runs 13 residues. CDR3 in amino acids: CASSPSGHYEQYF. As DNA, the CDR3 is TGCGCCAGCAGCCCCAGTGGCCACTACGAGCAGTACTTC.

The chain combines TRBV9 with TRBJ2-1; the D is unclear. This CDR3 is 17 amino acids long. Germline-derived CDR1 and CDR2 are SGDLS and YYNGEE. V lost 0 bases and J 0 bases, leaving 13 bases between the germline ends. CDR3 sequence reads: CASSVGGQQSSYNEQFF. CDR3 sequence (DNA): TGTGCCAGCAGCGTAGGTGGGCAGCAAAGCTCCTACAATGAGCAGTTCTTC.

The genes are TRBV2 and TRBJ2-1, with TRBD2 matching 9 bases. Germline loops: CDR1 SNHLY, CDR2 FYNNEI. CDR3 length equals 15 residues. V lost 1 base to trimming and J lost 9 bases; unmatched junction nucleotides: 7. CDR3 in amino acids: CASSEVAGGRVEQFF. In DNA, the CDR3 is TGTGCCAGCAGTGAAGTTGCGGGAGGGAGGGTTGAGCAGTTCTTC.

The chain employs TRBV5-4 and TRBJ2-5, with D possibly TRBD2 on 6 matching bases. The germline gives CDR1 SGHNT, CDR2 YYREEE (reference sequence). This CDR3 has 16 amino acids. V was pared by 1 base and J by 2 bases, with 15 bases between. The CDR3 nucleotides read TGTGCCAGCAGCTTGCGGGACTCTAACTATCAAGAGACCCAGTACTTC. Amino acid sequence: CASSLRDSNYQETQYF.

The CDR3 loop reads CASTRDLAGGETQYF. The DNA of the CDR3 is TGTGCCAGCACCCGGGACTTAGCGGGAGGAGAGACCCAGTACTTC. This chain connects TRBV28 to TRBJ2-5; TRBD2 agrees at 10 bases. Per the germline V gene, CDR1 is MDHEN and CDR2 is SYDVKM. The CDR3 runs to 15 residues. The J segment lost 4 bases and the V segment lost 7 bases, leaving 9 bases of the junction unmatched.

The DNA of the CDR3 is TGTGCCAGCAGACCCAGGGATTATAGCAATCAGCCCCAGCATTTT. Encoded protein: CASRPRDYSNQPQHF. V and J are TRBV6-5 and TRBJ1-5, with D perhaps TRBD1 (5 bases). V dropped 6 bases and J dropped 0 bases, with 12 bases sitting between them. From germline, CDR1 is MNHEY and CDR2 SVGAGI. CDR3 size: 15 residues.

The chain carries TRBV5-6 and TRBJ2-2, with D maybe TRBD2 (5 bases). In germline, CDR1 is SGHDT, CDR2 YYEEEE. The CDR3 has 12 amino acids. V lost 5 bases to trimming and J lost 5 bases, with 7 bases between them. The CDR3 coding sequence is TGTGCCAGCAGTACTAGTACCGGGGAGCTGTTTTTT. Amino acids: CASSTSTGELFF.

The chain is built from TRBV6-6 and TRBJ2-7; weak D call: TRBD2 (6 bases). V was clipped by 5 bases and J by 2 bases, with 10 bases between them. Germline V gene data show CDR1 as MNHNY and CDR2 as SVGAGI (reference sequence). CDR3 length equals 13 residues. CDR3 nucleotides: TGTGCCAGCAGTGCGGGGTTTACCTACGAGCAGTACTTC. It is translated as CASSAGFTYEQYF.

The V call is TRBV19, the J call TRBJ2-1; TRBD1 matches at 12 bases. With 7 bases clipped from V and 8 bases from J, the junction kept 9 bases outside the gene matches. CDR1 and CDR2 from the germline V gene are LNHDA and SQIVND (reference sequence). This CDR3 spans 15 amino acids. CDR3 nucleotides: TGTGCCAGTACCTTGGGACAGGGGGCTTACGATGAGCAGTTCTTC. Protein sequence: CASTLGQGAYDEQFF.

The chain uses TRBV30 and TRBJ2-1; 10 nucleotides match TRBD2. Germline assignment: CDR1 GTSNPN and CDR2 SVGIG (reference sequence). The V and J ends lost 0 bases and 6 bases, in that order; junction bases with no gene match: 5. CDR3 length: 15 amino acids. This chain's CDR3 is CAWSVAGGPGNEQFF. The CDR3 coding sequence is TGTGCCTGGAGTGTAGCGGGAGGGCCGGGCAATGAGCAGTTCTTC.

With respect to this clone: The junction departs from the called germline gene at one end, perhaps through a read error. The chain has TRBV19 and TRBJ1-3; no clear D. The CDR3 sequence is 8 residues long. Germline CDR1 is LNHDA and CDR2 is SQIVND (reference sequence). The CDR3 DNA follows: TGTGCCAGTAGCCCGCGGGATTTT. Translated: CASSPRDF.

This clone was found once. The chain is built from TRBV4-1 and TRBJ2-2, with 8 bases aligning to TRBD2. V lost 2 bases and J lost 0; bases outside the gene matches: 5. The CDR3 runs to 17 residues. Germline CDR1 reads MGHRA; CDR2 reads YSYEKL. The CDR3 is CASSQLAGPSNTGELFF. The CDR3 DNA is TGCGCCAGCAGCCAACTAGCGGGCCCATCGAACACCGGGGAGCTGTTTTTT.